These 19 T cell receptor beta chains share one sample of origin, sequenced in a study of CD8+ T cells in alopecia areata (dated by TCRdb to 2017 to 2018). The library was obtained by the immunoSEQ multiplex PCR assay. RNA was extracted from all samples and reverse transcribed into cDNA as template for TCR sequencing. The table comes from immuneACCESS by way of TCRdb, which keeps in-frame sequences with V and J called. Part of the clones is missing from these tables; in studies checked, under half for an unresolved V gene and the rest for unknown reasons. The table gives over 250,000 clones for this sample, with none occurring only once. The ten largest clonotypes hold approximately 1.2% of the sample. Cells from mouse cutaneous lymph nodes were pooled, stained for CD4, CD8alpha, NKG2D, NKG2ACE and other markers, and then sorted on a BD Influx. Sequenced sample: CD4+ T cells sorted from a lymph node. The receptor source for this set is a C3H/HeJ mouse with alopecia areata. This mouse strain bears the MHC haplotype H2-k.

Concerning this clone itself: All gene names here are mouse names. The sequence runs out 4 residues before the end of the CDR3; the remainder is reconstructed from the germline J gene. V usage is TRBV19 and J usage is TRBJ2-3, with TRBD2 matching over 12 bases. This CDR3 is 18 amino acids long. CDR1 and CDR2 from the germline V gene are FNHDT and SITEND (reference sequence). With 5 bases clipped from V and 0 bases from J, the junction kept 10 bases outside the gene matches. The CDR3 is CASSADWGGVPSAETLYF. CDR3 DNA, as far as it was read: TGTGCCAGCAGCGCCGACTGGGGGGGCGTCCCTAGTGCAGAA. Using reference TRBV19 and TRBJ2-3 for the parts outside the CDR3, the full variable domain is GGIITQTPKFLIGQEGQKLTLKCQQNFNHDTMYWYRQDSGKGLRLIYYSITENDLQKGDLSEGYDASREKKSSFSLTVTSAQKNEMAVFLCASSADWGGVPSAETLYFGSGTRLTVL.

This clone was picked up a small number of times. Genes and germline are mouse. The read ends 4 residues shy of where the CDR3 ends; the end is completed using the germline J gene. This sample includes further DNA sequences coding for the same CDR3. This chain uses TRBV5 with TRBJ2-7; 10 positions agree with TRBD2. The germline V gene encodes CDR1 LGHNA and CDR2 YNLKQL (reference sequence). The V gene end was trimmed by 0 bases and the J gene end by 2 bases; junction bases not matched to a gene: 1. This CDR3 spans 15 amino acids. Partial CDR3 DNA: TGTGCCAGCAGCCAAGAGGGGACTGGGGCCTAT. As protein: CASSQEGTGAY. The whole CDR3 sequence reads CASSQEGTGAYEQYF.

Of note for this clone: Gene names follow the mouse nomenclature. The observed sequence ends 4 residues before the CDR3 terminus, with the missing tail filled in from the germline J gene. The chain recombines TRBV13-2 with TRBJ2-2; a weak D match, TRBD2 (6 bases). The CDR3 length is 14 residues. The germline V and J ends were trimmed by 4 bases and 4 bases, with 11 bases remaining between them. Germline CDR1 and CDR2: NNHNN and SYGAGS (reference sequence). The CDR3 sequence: CASGSAGATGQLYF. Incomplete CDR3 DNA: TGTGCCAGCGGTTCCGCTGGGGCCACCGGG.

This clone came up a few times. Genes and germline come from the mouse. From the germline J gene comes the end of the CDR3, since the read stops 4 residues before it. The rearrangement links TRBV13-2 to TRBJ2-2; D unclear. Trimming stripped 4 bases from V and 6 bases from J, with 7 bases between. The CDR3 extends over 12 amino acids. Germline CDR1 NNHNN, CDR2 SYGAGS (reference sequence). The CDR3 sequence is CASGPPAGQLYF. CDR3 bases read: TGTGCCAGCGGTCCTCCCGCCGGG.

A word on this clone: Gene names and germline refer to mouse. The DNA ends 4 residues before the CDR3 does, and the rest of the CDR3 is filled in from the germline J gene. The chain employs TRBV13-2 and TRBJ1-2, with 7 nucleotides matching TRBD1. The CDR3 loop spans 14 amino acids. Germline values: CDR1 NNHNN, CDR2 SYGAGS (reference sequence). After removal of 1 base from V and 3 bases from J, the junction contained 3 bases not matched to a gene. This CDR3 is CASGDSTGYSDYTF. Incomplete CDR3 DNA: TGTGCCAGCGGTGATTCGACAGGGTACTCC.

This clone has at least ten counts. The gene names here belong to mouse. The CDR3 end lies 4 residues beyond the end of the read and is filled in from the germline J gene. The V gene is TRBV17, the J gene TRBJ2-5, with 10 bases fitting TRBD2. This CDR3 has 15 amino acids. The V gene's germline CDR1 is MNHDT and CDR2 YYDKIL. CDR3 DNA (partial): TGTGCTAGCAGTAGAGACCCGGGACTGGGGGAC. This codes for CASSRDPGLGD. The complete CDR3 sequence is CASSRDPGLGDTQYF.

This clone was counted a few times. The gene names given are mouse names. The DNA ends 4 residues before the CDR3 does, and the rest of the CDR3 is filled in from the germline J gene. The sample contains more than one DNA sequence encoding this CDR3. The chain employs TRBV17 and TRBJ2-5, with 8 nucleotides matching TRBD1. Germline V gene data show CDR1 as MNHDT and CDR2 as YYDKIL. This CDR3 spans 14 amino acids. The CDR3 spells CASSRGQGRDTQYF. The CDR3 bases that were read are TGTGCTAGCAGTAGAGGACAGGGGCGAGAC.

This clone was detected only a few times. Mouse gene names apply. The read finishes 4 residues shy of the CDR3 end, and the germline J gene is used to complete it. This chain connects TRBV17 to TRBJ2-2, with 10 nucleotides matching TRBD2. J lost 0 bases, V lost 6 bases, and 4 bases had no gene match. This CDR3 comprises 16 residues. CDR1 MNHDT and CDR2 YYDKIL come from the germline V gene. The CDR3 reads CASRTGGGANTGQLYF. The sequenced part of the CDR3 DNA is TGTGCTAGCAGAACTGGGGGGGGCGCAAACACCGGG. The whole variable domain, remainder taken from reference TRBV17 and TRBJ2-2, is DTTVKQNPRYKLARVGKPVNLICSQTMNHDTMYWYQKKPNQAPKLLLFYYDKILNREADTFEKFQSSRPNNSFCSLYIGSAGLEYSAMYLCASRTGGGANTGQLYFGEGSKLTVL.

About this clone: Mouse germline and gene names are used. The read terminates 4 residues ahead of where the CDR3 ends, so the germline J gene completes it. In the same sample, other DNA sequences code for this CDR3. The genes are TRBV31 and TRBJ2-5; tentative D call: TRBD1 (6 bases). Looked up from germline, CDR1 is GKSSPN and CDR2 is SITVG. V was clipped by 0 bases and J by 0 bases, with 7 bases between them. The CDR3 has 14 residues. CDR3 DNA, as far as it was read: TGTGCCTGGAGTCTGAGGGGGAACCAAGAC. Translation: CAWSLRGNQD. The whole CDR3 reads CAWSLRGNQDTQYF.

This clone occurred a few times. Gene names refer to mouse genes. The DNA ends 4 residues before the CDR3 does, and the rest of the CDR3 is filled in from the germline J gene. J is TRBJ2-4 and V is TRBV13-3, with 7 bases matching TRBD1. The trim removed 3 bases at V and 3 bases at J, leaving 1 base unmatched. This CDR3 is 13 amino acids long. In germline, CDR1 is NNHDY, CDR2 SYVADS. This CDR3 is CASSARGQNTLYF. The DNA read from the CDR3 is TGTGCCAGCAGTGCCAGGGGGCAAAAC.

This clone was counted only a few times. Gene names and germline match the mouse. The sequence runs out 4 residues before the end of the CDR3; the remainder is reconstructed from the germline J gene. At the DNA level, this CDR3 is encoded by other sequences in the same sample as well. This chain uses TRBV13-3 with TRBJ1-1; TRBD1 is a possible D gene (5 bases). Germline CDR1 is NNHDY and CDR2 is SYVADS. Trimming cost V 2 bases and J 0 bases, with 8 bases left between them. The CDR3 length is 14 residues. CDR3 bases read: TGTGCCAGCAGTGAGAGGGGAGCAAACACA. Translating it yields CASSERGANT. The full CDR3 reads CASSERGANTEVFF.

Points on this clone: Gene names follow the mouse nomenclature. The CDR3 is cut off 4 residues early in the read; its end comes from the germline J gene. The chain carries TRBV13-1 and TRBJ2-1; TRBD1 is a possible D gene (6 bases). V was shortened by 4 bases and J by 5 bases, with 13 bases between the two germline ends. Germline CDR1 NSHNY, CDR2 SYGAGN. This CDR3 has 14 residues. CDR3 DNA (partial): TGTGCCAGCAGTCTTCTTCAGGGGAATGCT. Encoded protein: CASSLLQGNA. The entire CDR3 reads CASSLLQGNAEQFF.

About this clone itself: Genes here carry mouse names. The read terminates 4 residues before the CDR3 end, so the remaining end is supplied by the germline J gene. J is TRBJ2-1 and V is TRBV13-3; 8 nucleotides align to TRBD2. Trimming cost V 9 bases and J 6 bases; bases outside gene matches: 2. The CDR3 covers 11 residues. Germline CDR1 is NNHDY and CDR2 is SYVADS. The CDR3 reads CATGGFAEQFF. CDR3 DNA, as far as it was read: TGTGCCACTGGGGGGTTTGCT.

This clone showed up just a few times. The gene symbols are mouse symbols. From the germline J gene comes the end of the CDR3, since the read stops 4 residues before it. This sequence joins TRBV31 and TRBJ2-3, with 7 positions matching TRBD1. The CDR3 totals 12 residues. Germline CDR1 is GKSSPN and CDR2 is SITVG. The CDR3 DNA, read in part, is TGTGCCTGGAGGTGGGACAGAGAA. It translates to CAWRWDRE. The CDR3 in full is CAWRWDRETLYF.

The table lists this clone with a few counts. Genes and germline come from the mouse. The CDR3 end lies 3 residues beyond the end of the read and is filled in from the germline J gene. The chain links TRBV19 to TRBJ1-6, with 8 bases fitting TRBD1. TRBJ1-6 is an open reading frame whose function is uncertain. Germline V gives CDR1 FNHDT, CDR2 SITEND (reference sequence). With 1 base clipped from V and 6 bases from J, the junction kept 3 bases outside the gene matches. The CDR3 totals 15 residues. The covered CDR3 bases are TGTGCCAGCAGTATATTGGACAGGGTTAATTCGCCC. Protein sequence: CASSILDRVNSP. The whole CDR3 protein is CASSILDRVNSPLYF.

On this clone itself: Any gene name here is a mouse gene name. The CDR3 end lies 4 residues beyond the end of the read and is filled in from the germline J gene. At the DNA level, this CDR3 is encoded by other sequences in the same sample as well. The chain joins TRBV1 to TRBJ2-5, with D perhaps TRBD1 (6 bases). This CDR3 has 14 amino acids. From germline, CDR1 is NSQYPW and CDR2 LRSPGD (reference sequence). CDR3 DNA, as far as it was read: TGCACCTGCAGTGCGCCTGGGACAAAAGAC. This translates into CTCSAPGTKD. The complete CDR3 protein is CTCSAPGTKDTQYF.

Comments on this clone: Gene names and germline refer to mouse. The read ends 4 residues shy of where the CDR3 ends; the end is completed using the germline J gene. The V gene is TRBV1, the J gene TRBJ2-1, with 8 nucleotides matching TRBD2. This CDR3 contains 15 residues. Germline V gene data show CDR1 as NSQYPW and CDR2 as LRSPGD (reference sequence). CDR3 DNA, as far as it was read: TGCACCTGCAGTGCAGATTCGGGGGGGCGGGCT. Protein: CTCSADSGGRA. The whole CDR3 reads CTCSADSGGRAEQFF. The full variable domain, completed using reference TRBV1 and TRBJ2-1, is VTLLEQNPRWRLVPRGQAVNLRCILKNSQYPWMSWYQQDLQKQLQWLFTLRSPGDKEVKSLPGADYLATRVTDTELRLQVANMSQGRTLYCTCSADSGGRAEQFFGPGTRLTVL.

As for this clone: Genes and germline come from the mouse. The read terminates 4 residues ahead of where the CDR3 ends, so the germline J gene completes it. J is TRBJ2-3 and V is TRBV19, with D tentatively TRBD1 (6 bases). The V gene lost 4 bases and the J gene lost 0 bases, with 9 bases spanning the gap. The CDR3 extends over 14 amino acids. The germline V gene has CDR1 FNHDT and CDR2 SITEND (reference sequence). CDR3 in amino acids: CASSSDSSAETLYF. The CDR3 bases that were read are TGTGCCAGCAGTTCGGACAGCAGTGCAGAA.

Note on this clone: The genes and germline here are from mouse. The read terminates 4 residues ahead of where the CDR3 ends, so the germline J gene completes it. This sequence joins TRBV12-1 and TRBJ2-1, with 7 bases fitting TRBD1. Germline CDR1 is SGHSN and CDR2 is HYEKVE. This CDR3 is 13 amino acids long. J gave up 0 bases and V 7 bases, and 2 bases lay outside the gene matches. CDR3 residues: CARDRDNYAEQFF. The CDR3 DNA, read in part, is TGTGCCAGAGACAGGGATAACTATGCT.